This T cell receptor beta chain was sequenced for a study of CXCR3-negative and CXCR3-positive naive CD8 T cells. Germline CDR1 reads KGHDR; CDR2 reads SFDVKD. The CDR3 spans 13 residues. Findings and limits, study-wide: Similar TRBV-TRBJ usage was seen in naive cells (both CXCR3-negative and CXCR3-positive), but memory cells differed. TRB CDR3 hydrophobicity was greater in CXCR3-positive naive cells than in CXCR3-negative naive cells. TRB CDR3 properties served as the basis for inferring TCR strength, and surface CD5 was comparable between naive subsets.

The study made its TRB cDNA libraries by 5' RACE, adding UMI labels. TCRdb reworked the 5' RACE reads into one entry per CDR3 protein, no DNA. This sample's table has over 95,000 distinct CDR3 sequences. Turning to this clonotype: Its antigen is undetermined.

V is TRBV24-1 and J is TRBJ2-1; the D call from TCRdb, TRBD2, cannot be confirmed without DNA. The TCR sequence derives from a human donor in good health. Some clones in this sample may be carry-over from other donors' samples. The sequencing sample was made of naive CXCR3+ CD8+ T cells from blood. Subset noted: CD45RO-CCR7+CD27+CD95- naive CD8+ T cells expressing CXCR3 (TNR3+). CDR3 in amino acids: CATSDWTRAEQFF.